The 23 T cell receptor beta chains listed next were all sequenced from one sample in a study of cytotoxic CD8 clonotypes in ibrutinib-treated CLL. The assay was immunoSEQ multiplex PCR, and TCRdb's table has in-frame clones only and misses some. The sample comprises approximately 45,000 clones, roughly two thirds of which are singletons, and about 13% rests with the top ten. The material was PBMCs, obtained after 12 months of ibrutinib treatment. The source is a human donor with chronic lymphocytic leukemia.

V usage is TRBV7-6 and J usage is TRBJ1-4; no definite D call. Germline V gene lookup returns CDR1 SGHVS and CDR2 FNYEAQ. V was shortened by 3 bases and J by 3 bases, with 5 bases between the two germline ends. This CDR3 has 13 residues. CDR3 protein: CASSFIANEKLFF. CDR3 nucleotide sequence: TGTGCCAGCAGCTTTATTGCTAATGAAAAACTGTTTTTT.

CDR3 coding DNA: TGTGCCAGCAGTTTAGACAGGGGCCCCAGAATGGAGCAGTTCTTC. This codes for CASSLDRGPRMEQFF. This chain connects TRBV27 to TRBJ2-1, with 8 bases that match TRBD1. V dropped 2 bases and J dropped 10; count of bases not matched to a gene: 10. The germline gives CDR1 MNHEY, CDR2 SMNVEV (reference sequence). The CDR3 contains 15 residues.

CDR3 protein: CASSYRGSNEKLFF. Written as DNA, the CDR3 is TGTGCCAGCAGTTACCGTGGCTCTAATGAAAAACTGTTTTTT. V usage is TRBV6-5 and J usage is TRBJ1-4, with D uncertain. Germline CDR1 is MNHEY and CDR2 is SVGAGI. Trimming cost V 2 bases and J 3 bases, with 7 bases left between them. The CDR3 is 14 residues long.

The chain employs TRBV7-8 and TRBJ1-3, with 9 bases identical to TRBD1. The CDR3 length is 15 residues. Per the germline V gene, CDR1 is SGHVS and CDR2 is FQNEAQ. The ends lost 6 bases at V and 4 bases at J; junction bases unmatched: 7. The CDR3 nucleotides are TGTGCCAGCAGGCCCACAGGGGGCGAAGGAAACACCATATATTTT. Amino acids: CASRPTGGEGNTIYF. The whole variable domain, filled in from reference TRBV7-8 and TRBJ1-3, reads GAGVSQSPRYKVAKRGQDVALRCDPISGHVSLFWYQQALGQGPEFLTYFQNEAQLDKSGLPSDRFFAERPEGSVSTLKIQRTQQEDSAVYLCASRPTGGEGNTIYFGEGSWLTVV.

This clone was seen a few times. The CDR3: CASSLSSGQLNNQPQHF. CDR3 nucleotide sequence: TGTGCCAGCAGTTTGTCATCTGGACAGCTTAACAATCAGCCCCAGCATTTT. This chain connects TRBV27 to TRBJ1-5, with D perhaps TRBD1 (6 bases). V was cut by 3 bases and J by 3 bases, with 18 bases left in between. The CDR3 loop spans 17 amino acids. CDR1 and CDR2 from the germline V gene are MNHEY and SMNVEV (reference sequence).

The CDR3 sequence: CASSPPGQGAPTDTQYF. Written as DNA, the CDR3 is TGTGCCAGCAGCCCCCCGGGACAGGGGGCCCCCACAGATACGCAGTATTTT. The genes are TRBV7-3 and TRBJ2-3; the match to TRBD1 covers 12 bases. The CDR3 loop spans 17 amino acids. The V segment lost 5 bases and the J segment 2 bases; nucleotides outside the gene matches: 8. Germline loops: CDR1 SGHTA, CDR2 FQGTGA.

This sequence joins TRBV7-3 and TRBJ1-2; no definite D call. Trimming took 1 base from V and 4 from J, leaving 10 bases between them. The CDR3 is 14 amino acids. Germline V gives CDR1 SGHTA, CDR2 FQGTGA. CDR3 loop: CASSLMEGPYGYTF. The CDR3 bases are TGTGCCAGCAGCTTAATGGAGGGTCCCTATGGCTACACCTTC.

CDR3 loop: CATRGGAEGYEQYF. The CDR3 DNA reads as TGTGCCACCCGGGGGGGGGCGGAAGGCTACGAGCAGTACTTC. The rearrangement links TRBV27 to TRBJ2-7, with 8 bases matching TRBD2. The CDR3 contains 14 residues. With V trimmed by 10 bases and J by 3 bases, 11 bases remained unmatched. Germline lookup yields CDR1 MNHEY and CDR2 SMNVEV (reference sequence).

V and J are TRBV6-4 and TRBJ2-2; D is possibly TRBD2 (5 bases). This CDR3 has 14 amino acids. The V end was cut by 2 bases, the J end by 6 bases, with 10 bases between. Germline CDR1 reads MRHNA; CDR2 reads SNTAGT. The CDR3 spells CASSDTRAAGELFF. The CDR3 DNA follows: TGTGCCAGCAGTGACACTAGGGCGGCCGGGGAGCTGTTTTTT.

The rearrangement joins TRBV5-1 to TRBJ1-2; D unresolved. The CDR3 is 12 residues long. V lost 5 bases and J lost 3, with 8 bases in between. Germline V CDR1 and CDR2: SGHRS, YFSETQ. The CDR3 DNA reads as TGCGCCAGCAGTCGGCCAGACTATGGCTACACCTTC. This translates into CASSRPDYGYTF.

This clone occurred a few times. V gene TRBV6-6 combines with J gene TRBJ1-5, with 7 bases lining up with TRBD1. Germline V gene lookup returns CDR1 MNHNY and CDR2 SVGAGI (reference sequence). The CDR3 is made up of 15 amino acids. V lost 3 bases and J lost 2; bases outside the gene matches: 4. CDR3 coding DNA: TGTGCCAGCAGTTATGAGGGGGCACGCAATCAGCCCCAGCATTTT. Protein sequence: CASSYEGARNQPQHF.

The chain joins TRBV18 to TRBJ2-1, with TRBD2 matching 7 bases. The CDR3 has 15 amino acids. CDR1 and CDR2 from the germline V gene are KGHSH and LQKENI. V lost 2 bases to trimming and J lost 2 bases; unmatched junction nucleotides: 3. CDR3 loop: CASSPTTSAYNEQFF. CDR3 bases: TGTGCCAGCTCACCAACAACTAGCGCCTACAATGAGCAGTTCTTC. The full variable domain, its missing parts supplied by reference TRBV18 and TRBJ2-1, is NAGVMQNPRHLVRRRGQEARLRCSPMKGHSHVYWYRQLPEEGLKFMVYLQKENIIDESGMPKERFSAEFPKEGPSILRIQQVVRGDSAAYFCASSPTTSAYNEQFFGPGTRLTVL.

With respect to this clone: A junction end diverges from the germline sequence, so it may reflect a read error. The V gene is TRBV10-3, the J gene TRBJ1-2; 10 positions agree with TRBD1. The CDR3 totals 14 residues. Germline CDR1 ENHRY, CDR2 SYGVKD. CDR3 residues: CATSSDRGDYGYTF. The CDR3 region has the DNA TGTGCCACCAGTTCGGACAGGGGGGACTATGGCTACACCTTC.

By frequency in the sample, this clone is medium-sized (0.01 to 0.1%). This chain joins TRBV7-8 and TRBJ2-7; 9 bases are shared with TRBD1. The germline gives CDR1 SGHVS, CDR2 FQNEAQ. The CDR3 is made up of 14 amino acids. V lost 4 bases and J lost 3; bases outside the gene matches: 4. The CDR3 is CASSSTGGSYEQYF. In nucleotides, the CDR3 is TGTGCCAGCAGCTCAACAGGGGGCAGCTACGAGCAGTACTTC.

The J gene is TRBJ1-5, the V gene TRBV7-3, with TRBD1 matching 10 bases. Germline CDR1 reads SGHTA; CDR2 reads FQGTGA. The CDR3 has 14 amino acids. Unmatched junction bases numbered 3, after V lost 4 bases and J lost 6 bases. CDR3 DNA: TGTGCCAGCAGCTCGACAGGGGGCCTTCAGCCCCAGCATTTT. Translated: CASSSTGGLQPQHF.

This chain connects TRBV5-1 to TRBJ2-5; TRBD2 matches at 10 bases. The CDR3 is 17 residues long. J gave up 1 base and V 4 bases, and 10 bases lay outside the gene matches. Germline CDR1 and CDR2: SGHRS and YFSETQ. CDR3 amino acids: CASSQRTSGVSQETQYF. The DNA for the CDR3 is TGCGCCAGCAGCCAACGAACTAGCGGGGTATCCCAAGAGACCCAGTACTTC.

This clone is medium-sized (0.01 to 0.1%) in the sample. The rearrangement joins TRBV7-9 to TRBJ2-7; D is ambiguous. In germline, CDR1 is SEHNR, CDR2 FQNEAQ (reference sequence). This CDR3 has 15 amino acids. V was pared by 3 bases and J by 0 bases, with 12 bases between. In nucleotides, the CDR3 is TGTGCCAGCAGCTTCGGACGATTTGCCTCCTACGAGCAGTACTTC. Protein: CASSFGRFASYEQYF.

The J gene is TRBJ2-7, the V gene TRBV5-1, with 12 bases identical to TRBD2. V dropped 4 bases and J dropped 3; count of bases not matched to a gene: 5. Germline V gene sequence: CDR1 SGHRS, CDR2 YFSETQ. This CDR3 comprises 15 residues. CDR3 sequence (DNA): TGCGCCAGCAGCGCCGGACTAGCGGGACACTACGAGCAGTACTTC. This codes for CASSAGLAGHYEQYF.

The chain combines TRBV30 with TRBJ2-5; D not resolved. This CDR3 region has 12 residues. The V end lost 0 bases, the J end lost 4 bases, and 6 bases lay between the germline ends. The germline CDR1 and CDR2 sequences are GTSNPN and SVGIG (reference sequence). This chain's CDR3 is CAWSVLLETQYF. The CDR3 DNA sequence: TGTGCCTGGAGTGTACTCCTAGAGACCCAGTACTTC.

The rearrangement uses TRBV9 and TRBJ2-3; TRBD2 matches at 15 bases. V lost 2 bases to trimming and J lost 3 bases; unmatched junction nucleotides: 1. The CDR3 totals 16 residues. Germline V gives CDR1 SGDLS, CDR2 YYNGEE. Here the CDR3 DNA reads TGTGCCAGCAGCGTGGGACTAGCGGGGGGAACAGATACGCAGTATTTT. Its protein is CASSVGLAGGTDTQYF.

The chain combines TRBV29-1 with TRBJ1-5; D gene uncertain. The CDR3 is 13 residues long. The germline V gene has CDR1 SQVTM and CDR2 ANQGSEA. Trimming removed 0 bases from V and 5 bases from J, with 8 bases in between. CDR3 nucleotide sequence: TGCAGCGTTGAAGATGGAGGAGATCAGCCCCAGCATTTT. Amino acid sequence: CSVEDGGDQPQHF.

This clone is categorized as medium-sized. The gene calls are TRBV6-4 and TRBJ2-1; 8 nucleotides match TRBD2. V lost 0 bases and J lost 5; bases outside the gene matches: 3. The CDR3 is 15 residues long. Germline V lookup: CDR1 MRHNA, CDR2 SNTAGT. The CDR3 protein is CASSDSTSGHNEQFF. CDR3 nucleotide sequence: TGTGCCAGCAGTGACTCTACTAGCGGACACAATGAGCAGTTCTTC.

The sample holds a few counts of this clone. The chain has TRBV5-1 and TRBJ1-1, with 8 nucleotides matching TRBD1. The CDR3 has 15 residues. With V trimmed by 2 bases and J by 0 bases, 3 bases remained unmatched. From germline, CDR1 is SGHRS and CDR2 YFSETQ. This chain's CDR3 is CASSFRGQMNTEAFF. In nucleotides, the CDR3 is TGCGCCAGCAGCTTCAGGGGGCAAATGAACACTGAAGCTTTCTTT.